The clone carrying this T cell receptor (beta chain) was seen at least ten times. Its target is not known. The V gene end was trimmed by 4 bases and the J gene end by 3 bases; junction bases not matched to a gene: 3. The CDR3 consists of 15 residues. Germline CDR1 and CDR2: MNHEY and SVGEGT. A second about 7 to 12 cycle PCR used barcoded and J-beta primers. TCRdb re-derived calls from the 5' RACE reads in MiXCR, one entry per CDR3 protein. This sample has about 650,000 distinct CDR3 sequences, with less than 40% found just once. The data belong to a study of blood T cells in healthy people across ages. Study findings and constraints: Age showed a roughly linear inverse relationship with TCR beta diversity per million T cells.

The receptor comes from an elderly woman in good health. The sequencing sample was made of blood. The chain links TRBV6-2 or TRBV6-3 to TRBJ2-1, with 10 bases matching TRBD2. The DNA for the CDR3 is TGTGCCAGCAGTTCGGAGCGGGGGGGCTACAATGAGCAGTTCTTC. It encodes CASSSERGGYNEQFF.